This T cell receptor beta chain was identified in a study of T cell repertoires in ileal Crohn's disease. Using immunoSEQ multiplex PCR, the repertoire was profiled, and TCRdb retains in-frame clones only, with some absent. Among some 28,000 clones, around 77% were seen once, and the ten largest hold about 20%. The CDR3 spans 15 residues. CDR1 is SGHRS and CDR2 is YFSETQ in the germline V gene. Trimming took off 4 bases at V and 11 bases at J, with 24 bases between the two ends. V is TRBV5-1 and J is TRBJ2-5; D is possibly TRBD1 (7 bases). Sequencing was done on a sample of ileal tissue. The clonotype originates from an adult with Crohn's disease. The CDR3, as DNA: TGCGCCAGCAGCCCCGGTGGAGGGGGCGAGCCGCGGCAGTACTTC. Protein product: CASSPGGGGEPRQYF.